This TCR beta chain was obtained from a study of OX40 agonist ivuxolimab in advanced cancers. General notes on the study: The costimulatory receptor OX40 (CD134) was targeted by ivuxolimab, a fully human IgG2 agonistic monoclonal antibody. Intravenous ivuxolimab was administered to patients every 2 weeks at six dose levels: 0.01, 0.1, 0.3, 1.5, 3 and 10 mg/kg. Of the roughly 51 dose-escalation patients, hepatocellular carcinoma was present in around 20, melanoma in roughly 15, renal cell carcinoma in 9 and head and neck cancer in 9. The paper describes the monotherapy dose-escalation part (N ≈ 52 patients) of the phase I trial of ivuxolimab. Partial responses occurred in three dose-escalation patients, of whom one had hepatocellular carcinoma and two had cutaneous melanoma. Prior anti-PD-1, anti-PD-L1 or anti-CTLA-4 therapy was permitted, and 30% to 50% of dose-escalation patients had received checkpoint inhibitors. Peripheral TCRbeta sequencing aimed to test whether ivuxolimab altered TCR sequence diversity and caused clonal T-cell expansion. A male proportion of 70% to 90% and a mean age of about 60 years, ranging from 23 to 79, were recorded for the dose-escalation cohort.

The trial excluded patients who had a history of autoimmune disease or who were on systemic immunosuppression. Peripheral blood for TCR sequencing was collected from all dose cohorts at baseline, on cycle 4 day 1, and on cycle 7 day 1. The samples were drawn from a first-in-human, open-label, multicenter phase I dose-escalation trial of ivuxolimab. Adults with locally advanced or metastatic head and neck squamous cell, hepatocellular, melanoma or renal cell carcinoma were enrolled in the trial. CD4+ and CD8+ T cells were sorted separately from peripheral blood before TCR sequencing. Genomic DNA was extracted from sorted cells for sequencing of the TCRbeta CDR3 region. TCRbeta CDR3 regions were sequenced using the immunoSEQ Assay. Not all clones reach the TCRdb copy of this immuneACCESS table, which keeps in-frame sequences only. Checked studies attribute under half of the gap to unresolved V genes and leave the rest unexplained. The sample table records approximately 82,000 clones; roughly 92% of these occur just once. The ten largest clones add up to 0.65% of the sample.

V loses 0 bases of germline sequence and J loses 6 bases, and the interval between the two ends is 9 bases. The CDR3, cysteine through phenylalanine, is 15 amino acids long. The DNA shown is the 45-base CDR3, in frame from base 1. Looking up the germline V gene yields CDR1 ENHRY and CDR2 SYGVKD. Broad study findings and their caveats: On average, CD8+ T cells showed more expanded clones than CD4+ T cells after ivuxolimab. Clonal expansion of both CD4+ and CD8+ blood T cells was observed from baseline to week 6 at doses 0.1 to 3.0 mg/kg. Which antigens the clonally expanded peripheral T cells were specific for was not determined. Partial responders in the 0.1-3.0 mg/kg groups had among the lowest normalized peripheral clonal expansion, especially among CD8+ T cells. Low levels of normalized T-cell clonal expansion were also seen in some patients who did not respond.

About this clone itself: No antigen is known for it. No much larger clone is present one base from it, and per-base qualities are unavailable.

The sample consisted of CD4+ or CD8+ T cells sorted from blood, taken in a trial of the OX40 agonist ivuxolimab. The chain was built from TRBV10-3 and TRBJ1-6; TRBD1 could be the D gene, as 6 bases match. The sequence came from an adult with an advanced solid tumor such as melanoma, head and neck, liver or kidney cancer. The nucleotides are TGTGCCATCAGTGAGTCGGGGGGGCCTAATTCACCCCTCCACTTT. Translated, this is CAISESGGPNSPLHF.